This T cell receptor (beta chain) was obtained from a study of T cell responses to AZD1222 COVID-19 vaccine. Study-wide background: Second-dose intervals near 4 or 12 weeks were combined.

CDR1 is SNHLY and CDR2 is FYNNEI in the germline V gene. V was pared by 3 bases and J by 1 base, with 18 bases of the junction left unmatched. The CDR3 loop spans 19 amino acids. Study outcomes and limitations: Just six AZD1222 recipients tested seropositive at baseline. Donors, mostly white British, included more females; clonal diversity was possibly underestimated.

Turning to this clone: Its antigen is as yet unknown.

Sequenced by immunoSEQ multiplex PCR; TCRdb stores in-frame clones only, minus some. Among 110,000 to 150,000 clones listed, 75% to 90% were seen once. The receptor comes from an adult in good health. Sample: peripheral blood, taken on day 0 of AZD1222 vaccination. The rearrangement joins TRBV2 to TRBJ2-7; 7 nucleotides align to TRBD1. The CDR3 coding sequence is TGTGCCAGCAGTGACTGGACAGGAATGTTGAAGGTTTGGTCCTACGAGCAGTACTTC. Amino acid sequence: CASSDWTGMLKVWSYEQYF. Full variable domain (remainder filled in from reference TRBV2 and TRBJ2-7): EPEVTQTPSHQVTQMGQEVILRCVPISNHLYFYWYRQILGQKVEFLVSFYNNEISEKSEIFDDQFSVERPDGSNFTLKIRSTKLEDSAMYFCASSDWTGMLKVWSYEQYFGPGTRLTVT.